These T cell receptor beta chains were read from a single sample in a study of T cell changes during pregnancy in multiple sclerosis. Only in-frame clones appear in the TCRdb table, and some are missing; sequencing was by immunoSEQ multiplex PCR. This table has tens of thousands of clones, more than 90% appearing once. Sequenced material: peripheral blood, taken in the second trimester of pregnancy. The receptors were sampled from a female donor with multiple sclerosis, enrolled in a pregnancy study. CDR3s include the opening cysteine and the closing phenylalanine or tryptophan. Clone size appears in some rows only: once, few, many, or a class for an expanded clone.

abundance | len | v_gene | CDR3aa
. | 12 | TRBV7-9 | CASSGIAVEQFF
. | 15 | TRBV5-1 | CASSQAGGRDEKLFF
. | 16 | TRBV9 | CASSVGDRRAHSPLHF
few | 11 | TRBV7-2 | CASSSLTEAFF
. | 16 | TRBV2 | CASSQGTGTSNQPQHF
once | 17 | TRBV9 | CASSVELGLAGNNEQFF
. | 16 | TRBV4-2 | CASSQVVGVDTGELFF
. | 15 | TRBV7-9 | CASSTTGGVEDTQYF
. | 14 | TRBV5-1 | CASSLDPSGHEQFF
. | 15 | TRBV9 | CASSVGSGGSYEQYF
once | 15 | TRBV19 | CASSAGGSGANVLTF
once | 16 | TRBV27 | CASSLRQGGGGTEAFF
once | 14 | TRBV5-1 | CASTFRQGGEKLFF
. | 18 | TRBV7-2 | CASSRTGFQRTRPYEQYF
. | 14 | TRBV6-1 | CASSENTGSTVYTF
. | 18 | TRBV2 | CASSGTSGLGLFTDTQYF
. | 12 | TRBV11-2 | CASDTYQETQYF
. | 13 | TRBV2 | CASSEGQGIGYTF
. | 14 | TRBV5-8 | CASSRQGNTGELFF
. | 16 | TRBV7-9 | CASSSWSVSGDEEQYF
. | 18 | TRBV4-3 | CASSQERLSGGNFYEQYF
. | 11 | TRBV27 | CASRDLYEQYF
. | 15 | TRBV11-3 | CASSLGGGRNEKLFF
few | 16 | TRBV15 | CATSFNREPAGNTIYF
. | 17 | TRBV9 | CASSVEGGLFNNSPLHF
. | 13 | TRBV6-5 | CASKQGRNSPPHF
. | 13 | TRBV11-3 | CASLRHPNTEAFF
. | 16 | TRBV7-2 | CASSLSGTSGTDTQYF
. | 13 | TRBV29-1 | CSVDQGNTGELFF
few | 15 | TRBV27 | CASSPSRGRGYGYTF
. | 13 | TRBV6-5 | CASSYRGGYEQYF
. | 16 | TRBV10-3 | CAISGLAGGTYNEQFF
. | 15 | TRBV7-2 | CASSPEGTQEGGYTF
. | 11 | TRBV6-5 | CASAEGYEQYF
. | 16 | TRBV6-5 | CASSYSTVTLNTEAFF
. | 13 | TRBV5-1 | CASSLAANYGYTF
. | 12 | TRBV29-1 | CSVDGTGYEQYF
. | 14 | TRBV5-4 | CASSRSGRFHEQYF
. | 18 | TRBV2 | CASPAGLAGGNSYNEQFF
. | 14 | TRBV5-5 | CASNQLRGYYGYTF
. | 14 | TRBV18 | CASSPTGSAEKLFF
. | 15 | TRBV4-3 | CASSQSWSFQETQYF
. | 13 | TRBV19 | CATRQVSGNTIYF
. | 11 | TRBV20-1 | CSAGTDYGYTF
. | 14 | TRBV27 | CASSPPGRGWGYTF
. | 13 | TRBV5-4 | CASSLWGSGELFF
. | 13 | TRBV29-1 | CSVPGQGANEQFF
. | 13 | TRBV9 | CASSVKDAGGYTF
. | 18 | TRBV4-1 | CASSQPRGGTGSGYGYTF
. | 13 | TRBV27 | CASRLAGSYEQYF
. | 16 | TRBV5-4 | CASSLRLAPSSYEQYF
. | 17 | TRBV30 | CAWSGHPDSWYNQPQHF
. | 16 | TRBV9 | CASSVGTGSNNQPQHF
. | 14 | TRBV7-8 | CATLQRGRPHEQYF
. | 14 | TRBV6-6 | CASTLGQGFYEQYF
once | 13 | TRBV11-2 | CASSRDSGNTIYF
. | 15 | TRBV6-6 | CASSPRDSFYNEQFF